These 20 T cell receptor beta chains were all obtained from the same sample, sequenced in a study of cytomegalovirus exposure and HLA in healthy donors (TCRdb year 2017). Library preparation used the immunoSEQ multiplex PCR assay. The multiplex PCR relied on a mix of 60 forward primers for TCR Vbeta segments and 13 reverse primers for TCR Jbeta segments. In TCRdb, the immuneACCESS table is reduced to in-frame sequences with V and J assigned. These tables do not hold every clone; where another copy was compared, an unresolved V gene accounts for under half, and the others remain unexplained. This sample holds 120,000 to 150,000 clones; over 80% were observed only once. The ten largest clones capture 2.5% to 3.5% of the sample. Sample: PBMCs. The source is a woman aged 25 to 39 in good health and CMV-seronegative.

The V gene is TRBV19, the J gene TRBJ2-3; D possibly corresponds to TRBD1 (6 bases). V gave up 6 bases and J gave up 0 bases, with 13 bases separating them. The germline gives CDR1 LNHDA, CDR2 SQIVND (reference sequence). The CDR3 has 15 residues. CDR3 sequence reads: CASSRRQASTDTQYF. DNA of the CDR3: TGTGCCAGTAGCCGCCGACAGGCAAGCACAGATACGCAGTATTTT.

V and J are TRBV4-1 and TRBJ1-5, with TRBD1 as a possible D gene (5 bases). CDR3 length: 16 amino acids. Trimming pared 0 bases from V and 6 bases from J, leaving 15 bases between. Germline V lookup: CDR1 MGHRA, CDR2 YSYEKL. The CDR3 DNA reads TGCGCCAGCAGCCAAGACGCCACGGGGGTTCGTCAGCCCCAGCATTTT. Translated: CASSQDATGVRQPQHF.

V and J are TRBV28 and TRBJ2-1; D possibly corresponds to TRBD1 (6 bases). The CDR3 has 14 residues. Between the trimmed V and J ends, which lost 4 bases and 9 bases, there was a span of 16 bases. Germline V lookup: CDR1 MDHEN, CDR2 SYDVKM. CDR3 sequence (DNA): TGTGCCAGCAGTTCCTCACAGGGAGTGGGTGAGCAGTTCTTC. This sequence encodes CASSSSQGVGEQFF.

The chain employs TRBV7-2 and TRBJ1-5; 8 bases line up with TRBD1. Germline V CDR1 and CDR2: SGHTA, FQGNSA. V lost 3 bases and J lost 8; bases outside the gene matches: 3. The CDR3 spans 13 residues. CDR3 in DNA: TGTGCCAGCAGCTTGACAGGGGTGAAGCCCCAGCATTTT. Translation gives CASSLTGVKPQHF.

The chain has TRBV19 and TRBJ1-4; D unclear. This CDR3 is built from 14 residues. Germline V gene data show CDR1 as LNHDA and CDR2 as SQIVND (reference sequence). The germline V and J ends were trimmed by 2 bases and 11 bases, with 15 bases remaining between them. The CDR3 reads CASSILSDGKKLFF. CDR3 nucleotides: TGTGCCAGTAGTATACTTAGTGACGGGAAGAAACTGTTTTTT.

The genes are TRBV27 and TRBJ2-3; TRBD1 agrees at 9 bases. V gave up 6 bases and J gave up 3 bases; unmatched junction bases: 7. The CDR3 runs to 15 residues. Germline V gives CDR1 MNHEY, CDR2 SMNVEV (reference sequence). The CDR3 region is CASSLGGTGTDTQYF. CDR3 coding DNA: TGTGCCAGCAGCCTAGGGGGGACAGGGACAGATACGCAGTATTTT.

J is TRBJ1-1 and V is TRBV18; weak D call: TRBD1 (5 bases). There are 14 residues in the CDR3. Trimming removed 4 bases at V and 1 base at J, with 10 bases between. Germline V gene sequence: CDR1 KGHSH, CDR2 LQKENI. The CDR3 reads CASSRQGGNTEAFF. The CDR3 DNA reads TGTGCCAGCTCACGGCAGGGAGGGAACACTGAAGCTTTCTTT.

This sequence joins TRBV9 and TRBJ2-3, with 8 bases aligning to TRBD2. V gave up 6 bases and J gave up 2 bases; unmatched junction bases: 5. Germline CDR1 reads SGDLS; CDR2 reads YYNGEE. CDR3 length: 14 residues. This CDR3 reads CASTKTSVTDTQYF. The CDR3 nucleotides read TGTGCCAGCACAAAGACTAGCGTCACAGATACGCAGTATTTT.

The genes are TRBV4-1 and TRBJ2-7; 8 bases fit TRBD1. Germline CDR1 reads MGHRA; CDR2 reads YSYEKL. With V trimmed by 0 bases and J by 6 bases, 7 bases remained unmatched. The CDR3 sequence is 15 residues long. The CDR3 region has the DNA TGCGCCAGCAGCCAAGATATAGGCAGGGGGCGCGAGCAGTACTTC. It translates to CASSQDIGRGREQYF.

This clone was seen a handful of times. The V and J genes are TRBV29-1 and TRBJ1-1; no clear D. V was shortened by 6 bases and J by 5 bases, with 22 bases between the two germline ends. CDR1 SQVTM and CDR2 ANQGSEA come from the germline V gene. The CDR3 has 15 residues. CDR3 protein: CSVPDPEGQGTEAFF. The CDR3 nucleotides are TGCAGCGTCCCAGATCCGGAGGGTCAAGGAACTGAAGCTTTCTTT.

The chain joins TRBV6-5 to TRBJ2-6; maybe TRBD1 (5 bases). Germline CDR1 is MNHEY and CDR2 is SVGAGI. This CDR3 contains 15 residues. Trimming removed 7 bases from V and 0 bases from J, with 10 bases in between. CDR3: CASTTGSSGANVLTF. The CDR3 region has the DNA TGTGCCAGCACAACAGGCAGCTCTGGGGCCAACGTCCTGACTTTC.

The chain carries TRBV2 and TRBJ1-5, with TRBD1 matching 7 bases. The CDR3 sequence is 15 residues long. Trimming removed 5 bases from V and 7 bases from J; junction bases left unmatched: 11. The V gene's germline CDR1 is SNHLY and CDR2 FYNNEI. CDR3 loop: CASSLDRASEQPQHF. CDR3 nucleotides: TGTGCCAGCAGTCTCGACAGGGCCTCCGAACAGCCCCAGCATTTT.

The CDR3 spells CAWSPSDIQYF. In DNA form, the CDR3 reads TGTGCCTGGAGCCCGTCGGACATTCAGTACTTC. The rearrangement links TRBV30 to TRBJ2-4; no clear D. V gave up 3 bases and J gave up 8 bases, with 8 bases separating them. The CDR3 is made up of 11 amino acids. The germline V gene encodes CDR1 GTSNPN and CDR2 SVGIG (reference sequence).

The chain carries TRBV5-1 and TRBJ2-5, with 7 bases aligning to TRBD2. V dropped 4 bases and J dropped 4; count of bases not matched to a gene: 16. Germline V CDR1 and CDR2: SGHRS, YFSETQ. CDR3 length equals 17 residues. CDR3 in amino acids: CASSPGGLGSPRETQYF. In nucleotides, the CDR3 is TGCGCCAGCAGCCCGGGTGGACTAGGGAGCCCCAGAGAGACCCAGTACTTC.

The V and J genes are TRBV6-5 and TRBJ1-2; 10 bases line up with TRBD1. J lost 7 bases, V lost 1 base, and 6 bases had no gene match. In germline, CDR1 is MNHEY, CDR2 SVGAGI. CDR3 length: 15 amino acids. CDR3 amino acids: CASSYFGTGASGYTF. In DNA form, the CDR3 reads TGTGCCAGCAGTTACTTTGGGACAGGGGCATCTGGCTACACCTTC.

This clone occurred once. This chain links TRBV25-1 with TRBJ2-1; 7 bases are a match to TRBD2. The CDR3 has 13 amino acids. Germline V gene data show CDR1 as MGHDK and CDR2 as SYGVNS. V lost 10 bases, J lost 8 bases, and 11 bases stayed unmatched. The CDR3 loop reads CATRDYRGDEQFF. The CDR3 DNA is TGTGCCACCCGGGACTATCGCGGGGATGAGCAGTTCTTC.

The chain employs TRBV28 and TRBJ1-1; D may be TRBD1 (5 bases). Per the germline V gene, CDR1 is MDHEN and CDR2 is SYDVKM. The CDR3 is 15 amino acids. V was clipped by 7 bases and J by 3 bases, with 18 bases between them. This CDR3 reads CASTLGGGGDTEAFF. CDR3 in DNA: TGTGCCAGCACTCTCGGCGGGGGGGGTGACACTGAAGCTTTCTTT. The variable domain in full, completed from reference TRBV28 and TRBJ1-1, reads DVKVTQSSRYLVKRTGEKVFLECVQDMDHENMFWYRQDPGLGLRLIYFSYDVKMKEKGDIPEGYSVSREKKERFSLILESASTNQTSMYLCASTLGGGGDTEAFFGQGTRLTVV.

CDR3 nucleotide sequence: TGTGCCAGCAGGGCCCTTGGGGGAGGACCCTACTCCTACGAGCAGTACTTC. Protein sequence: CASRALGGGPYSYEQYF. The genes are TRBV27 and TRBJ2-7, with D perhaps matching TRBD2 (6 bases). This CDR3 region has 17 residues. V lost 6 bases, J lost 0 bases, and 21 bases lay in between. From germline, CDR1 is MNHEY and CDR2 SMNVEV (reference sequence).

The chain recombines TRBV13 with TRBJ2-5; D may be TRBD2 (8 bases). The CDR3 extends over 15 amino acids. Germline V CDR1 and CDR2: PRHDT, FYEKMQ (reference sequence). The V and J ends lost 5 bases and 4 bases respectively, with 17 bases between them. CDR3 protein: CASSAPGGGGETQYF. The CDR3 DNA reads TGTGCCAGCAGCGCCCCGGGAGGGGGCGGAGAGACCCAGTACTTC.

The V and J genes are TRBV13 and TRBJ1-1, with D hard to call. The CDR3 consists of 14 residues. Germline lookup yields CDR1 PRHDT and CDR2 FYEKMQ (reference sequence). V lost 2 bases and J 5 bases, leaving 12 bases between the germline ends. The chain's CDR3 is CASSLFLQRTEAFF. The DNA for the CDR3 is TGTGCCAGCAGCTTATTTTTGCAGAGGACTGAAGCTTTCTTT.